The T cell receptor (beta chain) described here comes from a study of blood T cell repertoires in COVID-19. This clone is a singleton in its sample. The germline V gene has CDR1 SGDLS and CDR2 YYNGEE. Trimming at V came to 3 bases and at J to 2 bases, leaving 5 bases not matched to a gene. The CDR3 length is 15 residues. Produced via immunoSEQ multiplex PCR; TCRdb's table is partial and in-frame only. The sample holds about 210,000 clones, around 90% seen once. Which cohort a participant joined came from the clinical history participants gave. The chain recombines TRBV9 with TRBJ2-7; 10 nucleotides line up with TRBD1. This receptor was obtained from a young man who had recovered from COVID-19. Sequences were obtained from PBMCs or T cells enriched from blood (not recorded which). The CDR3 spells CASSERGTGAYEQYF. The CDR3 nucleotides read TGTGCCAGCAGCGAAAGAGGGACAGGGGCCTACGAGCAGTACTTC.